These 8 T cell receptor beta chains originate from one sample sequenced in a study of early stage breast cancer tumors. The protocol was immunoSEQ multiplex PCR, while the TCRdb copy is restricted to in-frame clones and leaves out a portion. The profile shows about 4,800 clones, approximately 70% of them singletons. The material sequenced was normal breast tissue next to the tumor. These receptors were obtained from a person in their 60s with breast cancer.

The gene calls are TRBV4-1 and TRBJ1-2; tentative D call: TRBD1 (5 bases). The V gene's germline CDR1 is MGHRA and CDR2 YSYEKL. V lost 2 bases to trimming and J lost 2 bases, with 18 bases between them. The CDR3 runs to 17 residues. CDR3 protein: CASSQPLAEGLNYGYTF. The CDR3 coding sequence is TGCGCCAGCAGCCAACCCCTAGCAGAGGGGCTGAACTATGGCTACACCTTC.

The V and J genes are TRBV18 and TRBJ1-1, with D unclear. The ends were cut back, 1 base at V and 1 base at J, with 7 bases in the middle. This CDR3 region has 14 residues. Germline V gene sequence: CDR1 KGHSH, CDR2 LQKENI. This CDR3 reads CASSPRTENTEAFF. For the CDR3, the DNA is TGTGCCAGCTCACCACGGACGGAGAACACTGAAGCTTTCTTT. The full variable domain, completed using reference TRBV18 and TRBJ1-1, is NAGVMQNPRHLVRRRGQEARLRCSPMKGHSHVYWYRQLPEEGLKFMVYLQKENIIDESGMPKERFSAEFPKEGPSILRIQQVVRGDSAAYFCASSPRTENTEAFFGQGTRLTVV.

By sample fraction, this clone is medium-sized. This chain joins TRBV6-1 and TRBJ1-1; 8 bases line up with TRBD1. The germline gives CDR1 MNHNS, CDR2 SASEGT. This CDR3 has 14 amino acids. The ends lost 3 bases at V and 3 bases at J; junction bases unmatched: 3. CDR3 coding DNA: TGTGCCAGCAGTGATTTACAGGGGGACACTGAAGCTTTCTTT. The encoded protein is CASSDLQGDTEAFF.

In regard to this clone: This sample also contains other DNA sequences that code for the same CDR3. The CDR3: CASSSTSGQYNEQFF. The CDR3, as DNA: TGTGCCAGCAGCTCGACTAGCGGACAGTACAATGAGCAGTTCTTC. The chain employs TRBV7-2 and TRBJ2-1; 9 bases line up with TRBD2. Losses at the gene ends were 4 bases for V and 4 bases for J; bases not matched to a gene: 5. From germline, CDR1 is SGHTA and CDR2 FQGNSA. The length of the CDR3 is 15 residues.

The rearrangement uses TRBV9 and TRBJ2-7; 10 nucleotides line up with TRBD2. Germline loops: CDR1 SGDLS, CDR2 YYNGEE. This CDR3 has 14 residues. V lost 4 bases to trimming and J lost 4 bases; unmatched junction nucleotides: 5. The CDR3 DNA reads TGTGCCAGCAGCAAAGCGGGGGGGCGATACGAGCAGTACTTC. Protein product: CASSKAGGRYEQYF.

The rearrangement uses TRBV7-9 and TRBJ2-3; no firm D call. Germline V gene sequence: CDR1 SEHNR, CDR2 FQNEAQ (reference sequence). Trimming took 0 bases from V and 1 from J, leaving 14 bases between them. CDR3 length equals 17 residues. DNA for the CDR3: TGTGCCAGCAGCTTAGCACGAGGACCCCGCGGCACAGATACGCAGTATTTT. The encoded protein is CASSLARGPRGTDTQYF.

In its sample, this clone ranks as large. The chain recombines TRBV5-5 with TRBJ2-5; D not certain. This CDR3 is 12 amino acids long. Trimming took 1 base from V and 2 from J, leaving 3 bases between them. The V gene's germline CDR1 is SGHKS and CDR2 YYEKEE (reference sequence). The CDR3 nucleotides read TGTGCCAGCAGCTTGACACAAGAGACCCAGTACTTC. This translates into CASSLTQETQYF.

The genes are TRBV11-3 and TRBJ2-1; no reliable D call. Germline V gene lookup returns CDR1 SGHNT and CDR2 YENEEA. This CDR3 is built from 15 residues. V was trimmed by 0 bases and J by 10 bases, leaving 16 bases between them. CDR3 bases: TGTGCCAGCAGCTTAGATCAGGTTCGTATGGGGGAGCAGTTCTTC. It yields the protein CASSLDQVRMGEQFF.